This T cell receptor (beta chain) was documented in a study of blood T cell repertoires in COVID-19. Turning to the study itself: The United States, Italy and Spain provided the acute and convalescent COVID-19 samples. In each case, the material was cDNA or gDNA derived from T cells, B-cell-depleted T cells, or PBMCs.

Study processing details: Estimates of nucleated cell counts were drawn from the amplification of reference gene primers. Sequencing used immunoSEQ multiplex PCR; TCRdb keeps in-frame clones, though not all of them. The DNA gave D and trimming, while V, J and clone size come from that table. The repertoire has tens of thousands of clones, approximately 77% of them found once; the top ten carry approximately 30%. The CDR3 runs to 14 residues. V trimming: 6 bases; J trimming: 7 bases; junction bases outside the gene matches: 9. Germline loops: CDR1 SGHRS, CDR2 YFSETQ. The chain combines TRBV5-1 with TRBJ2-1; 8 bases agree with TRBD2. The sequenced sample was peripheral blood. This TCR was sampled from a human donor in a cohort sampled during active COVID-19. The CDR3, as DNA: TGCGCCAGCACCCGGGACTCGGGAGGGAATGAGCAGTTCTTC. It yields the protein CASTRDSGGNEQFF. Full variable domain (outside the CDR3, taken from reference TRBV5-1 and TRBJ2-1): KAGVTQTPRYLIKTRGQQVTLSCSPISGHRSVSWYQQTPGQGLQFLFEYFSETQRNKGNFPGRFSGRQFSNSRSEMNVSTLELGDSALYLCASTRDSGGNEQFFGPGTRLTVL.